The TCR beta chain under discussion was sequenced for a study of blood T cell repertoires in COVID-19. Study at large: Acute and convalescent COVID-19 specimens originated in the United States, Italy and Spain. Sources were T cells, B-cell-depleted T cells, or PBMCs; the material itself was cDNA or gDNA.

In the source study's methods: Estimation of nucleated cell counts was performed using reference gene primer amplification. The table came from immunoSEQ multiplex PCR; TCRdb's copy has only in-frame clones and leaves some out. That table furnishes V, J and clone size, whereas the DNA furnished D and trimming. The table lists 250,000 or so clones, about 80% of them singletons. V was clipped by 4 bases and J by 8 bases; unmatched bases: 8. This CDR3 has 14 residues. The germline gives CDR1 SGHKS, CDR2 YYEKEE (reference sequence). The genes are TRBV5-5 and TRBJ1-2, with 10 bases aligning to TRBD1. This clonotype was obtained from a man older than 75 with acute or convalescent COVID-19. What was sequenced was peripheral blood. The CDR3 region has the DNA TGTGCCAGCAGCGCCGGGACAGGGGTTGGAGGCTACACCTTC. Its translation: CASSAGTGVGGYTF. The full variable domain, with the rest looked up from reference TRBV5-5 and TRBJ1-2, is DAGVTQSPTHLIKTRGQQVTLRCSPISGHKSVSWYQQVLGQGPQFIFQYYEKEERGRGNFPDRFSARQFPNYSSELNVNALLLGDSALYLCASSAGTGVGGYTFGSGTRLTVV.